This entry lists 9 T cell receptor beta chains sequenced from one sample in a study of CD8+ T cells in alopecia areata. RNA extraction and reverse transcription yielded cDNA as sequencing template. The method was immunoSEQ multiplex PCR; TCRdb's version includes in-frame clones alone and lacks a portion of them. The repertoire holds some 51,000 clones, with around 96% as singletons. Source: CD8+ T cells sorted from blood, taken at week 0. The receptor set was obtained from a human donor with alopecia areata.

The CDR3 spells CASSLGFLAGGPEETQYF. DNA of the CDR3: TGTGCCAGCAGCTTAGGGTTCCTAGCGGGGGGGCCTGAAGAGACCCAGTACTTC. The V gene is TRBV7-9, the J gene TRBJ2-5; TRBD2 aligns across 12 bases. J gave up 3 bases and V 1 base, and 9 bases lay outside the gene matches. CDR3 length: 18 amino acids. Germline V gives CDR1 SEHNR, CDR2 FQNEAQ (reference sequence).

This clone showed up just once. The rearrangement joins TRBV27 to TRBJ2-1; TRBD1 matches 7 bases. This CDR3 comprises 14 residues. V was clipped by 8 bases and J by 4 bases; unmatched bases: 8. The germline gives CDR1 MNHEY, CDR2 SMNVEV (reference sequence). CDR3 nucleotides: TGTGCCAGCGGACCGGGACAGCAGTACAATGAGCAGTTCTTC. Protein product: CASGPGQQYNEQFF.

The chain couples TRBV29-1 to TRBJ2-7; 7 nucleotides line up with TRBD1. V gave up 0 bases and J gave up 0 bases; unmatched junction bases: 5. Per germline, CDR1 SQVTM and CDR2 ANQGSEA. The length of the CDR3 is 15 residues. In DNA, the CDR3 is TGCAGCGTTGAAGATCAGGGGGACAGCTCCTACGAGCAGTACTTC. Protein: CSVEDQGDSSYEQYF.

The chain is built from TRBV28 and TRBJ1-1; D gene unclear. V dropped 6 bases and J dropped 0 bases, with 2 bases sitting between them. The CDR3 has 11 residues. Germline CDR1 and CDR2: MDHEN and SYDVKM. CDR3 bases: TGTGCCAGCAGAATGAACACTGAAGCTTTCTTT. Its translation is CASRMNTEAFF.

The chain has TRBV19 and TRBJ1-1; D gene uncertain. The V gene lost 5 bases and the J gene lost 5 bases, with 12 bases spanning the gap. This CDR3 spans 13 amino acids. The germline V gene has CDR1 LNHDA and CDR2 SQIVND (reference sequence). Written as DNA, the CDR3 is TGTGCCAGTAGTTACAGCGATTCAACTGAAGCTTTCTTT. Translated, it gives CASSYSDSTEAFF. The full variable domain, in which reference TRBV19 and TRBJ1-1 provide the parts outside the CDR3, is DGGITQSPKYLFRKEGQNVTLSCEQNLNHDAMYWYRQDPGQGLRLIYYSQIVNDFQKGDIAEGYSVSREKKESFPLTVTSAQKNPTAFYLCASSYSDSTEAFFGQGTRLTVV.

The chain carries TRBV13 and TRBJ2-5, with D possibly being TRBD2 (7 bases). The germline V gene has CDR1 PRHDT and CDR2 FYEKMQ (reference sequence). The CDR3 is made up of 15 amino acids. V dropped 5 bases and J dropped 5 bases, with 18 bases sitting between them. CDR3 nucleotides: TGTGCCAGCAGCGAAAGTCGGGGGGCTGGTGAGACCCAGTACTTC. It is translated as CASSESRGAGETQYF.

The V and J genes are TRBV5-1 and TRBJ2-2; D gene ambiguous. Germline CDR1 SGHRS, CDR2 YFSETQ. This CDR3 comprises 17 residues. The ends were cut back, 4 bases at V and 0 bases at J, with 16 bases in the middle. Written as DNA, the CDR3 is TGCGCCAGCAGCCCTTACTCGACGGCCCCGAACACCGGGGAGCTGTTTTTT. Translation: CASSPYSTAPNTGELFF.

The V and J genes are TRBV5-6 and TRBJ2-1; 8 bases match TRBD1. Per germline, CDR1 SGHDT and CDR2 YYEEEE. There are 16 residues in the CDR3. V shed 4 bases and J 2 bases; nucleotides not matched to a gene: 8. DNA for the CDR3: TGTGCCAGCAGCGACCTAGGACAGGGCCCCTACAATGAGCAGTTCTTC. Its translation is CASSDLGQGPYNEQFF.

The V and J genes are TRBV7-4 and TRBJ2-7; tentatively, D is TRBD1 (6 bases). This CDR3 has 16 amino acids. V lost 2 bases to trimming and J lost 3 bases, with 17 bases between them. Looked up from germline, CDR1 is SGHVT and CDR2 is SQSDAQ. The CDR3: CASSLSPGTFLYEQYF. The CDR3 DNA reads TGTGCCAGCAGCTTATCCCCCGGGACATTTCTCTACGAGCAGTACTTC.